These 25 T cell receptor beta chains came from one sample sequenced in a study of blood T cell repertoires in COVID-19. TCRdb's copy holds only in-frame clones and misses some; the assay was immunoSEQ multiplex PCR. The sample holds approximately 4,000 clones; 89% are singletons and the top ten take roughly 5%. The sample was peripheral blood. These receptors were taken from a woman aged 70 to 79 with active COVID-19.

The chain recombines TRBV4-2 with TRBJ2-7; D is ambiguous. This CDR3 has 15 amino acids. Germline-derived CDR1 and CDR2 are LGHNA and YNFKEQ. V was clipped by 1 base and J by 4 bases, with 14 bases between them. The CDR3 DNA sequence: TGTGCCAGCAGCCAAGCGGAAGCGATCGGGTACGAGCAGTACTTC. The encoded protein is CASSQAEAIGYEQYF.

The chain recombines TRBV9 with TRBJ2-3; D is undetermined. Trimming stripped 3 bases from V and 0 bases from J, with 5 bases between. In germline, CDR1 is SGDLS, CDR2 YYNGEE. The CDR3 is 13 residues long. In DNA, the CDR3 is TGTGCCAGCAGCGCCTCTAGCACAGATACGCAGTATTTT. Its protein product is CASSASSTDTQYF.

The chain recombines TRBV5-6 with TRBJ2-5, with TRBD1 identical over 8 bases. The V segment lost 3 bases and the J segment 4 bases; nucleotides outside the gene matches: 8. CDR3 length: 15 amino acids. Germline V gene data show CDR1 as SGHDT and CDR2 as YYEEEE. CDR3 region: CASSWTGSGAETQYF. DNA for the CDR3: TGTGCCAGCAGCTGGACAGGGAGTGGTGCAGAGACCCAGTACTTC.

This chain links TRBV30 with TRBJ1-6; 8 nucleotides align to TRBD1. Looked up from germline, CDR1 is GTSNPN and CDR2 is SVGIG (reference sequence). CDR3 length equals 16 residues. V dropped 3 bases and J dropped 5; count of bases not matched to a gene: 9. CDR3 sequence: CAWRELDRGNNSPLHF. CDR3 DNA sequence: TGTGCCTGGAGAGAGTTAGACAGGGGCAATAATTCACCCCTCCACTTT.

CDR3 sequence: CASSVGASGRYNEQFF. CDR3 bases: TGTGCCAGCAGCGTAGGGGCTAGCGGGAGATACAATGAGCAGTTCTTC. The genes are TRBV9 and TRBJ2-1; 10 positions agree with TRBD2. CDR3 length: 16 amino acids. Germline loops: CDR1 SGDLS, CDR2 YYNGEE. V was clipped by 0 bases and J by 4 bases; unmatched bases: 4.

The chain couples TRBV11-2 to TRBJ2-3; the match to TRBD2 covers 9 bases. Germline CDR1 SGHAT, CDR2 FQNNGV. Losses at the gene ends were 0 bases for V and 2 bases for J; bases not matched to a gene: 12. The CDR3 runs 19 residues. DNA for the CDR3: TGTGCCAGCAGCTTAGAAGAAGGGTCAAGCGGGGGGAACACAGATACGCAGTATTTT. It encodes CASSLEEGSSGGNTDTQYF.

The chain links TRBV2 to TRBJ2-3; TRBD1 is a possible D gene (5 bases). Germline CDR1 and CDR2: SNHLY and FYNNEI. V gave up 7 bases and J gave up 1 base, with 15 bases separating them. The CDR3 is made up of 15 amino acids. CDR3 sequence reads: CASIGATIGTDTQYF. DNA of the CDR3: TGTGCCAGCATTGGGGCAACGATAGGCACAGATACGCAGTATTTT.

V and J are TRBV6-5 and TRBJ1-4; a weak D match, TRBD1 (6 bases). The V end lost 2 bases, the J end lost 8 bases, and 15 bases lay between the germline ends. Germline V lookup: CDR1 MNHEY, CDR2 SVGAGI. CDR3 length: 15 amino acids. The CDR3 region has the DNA TGTGCCAGCAGTTACAATAGGGGGGGTCGGGAAAAACTGTTTTTT. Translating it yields CASSYNRGGREKLFF.

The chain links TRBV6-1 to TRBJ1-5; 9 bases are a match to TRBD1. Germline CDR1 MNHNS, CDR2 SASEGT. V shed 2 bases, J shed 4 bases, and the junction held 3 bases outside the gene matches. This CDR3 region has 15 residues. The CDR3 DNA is TGTGCCAGCAGTGAACGAGACAGGGGGAATCAGCCCCAGCATTTT. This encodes CASSERDRGNQPQHF.

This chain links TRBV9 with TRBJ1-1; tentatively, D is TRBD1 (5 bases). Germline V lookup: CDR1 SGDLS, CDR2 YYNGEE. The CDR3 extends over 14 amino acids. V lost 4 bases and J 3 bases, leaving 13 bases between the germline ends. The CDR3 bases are TGTGCCAGCAGCCCTTCAACAGGTTACACTGAAGCTTTCTTT. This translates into CASSPSTGYTEAFF.

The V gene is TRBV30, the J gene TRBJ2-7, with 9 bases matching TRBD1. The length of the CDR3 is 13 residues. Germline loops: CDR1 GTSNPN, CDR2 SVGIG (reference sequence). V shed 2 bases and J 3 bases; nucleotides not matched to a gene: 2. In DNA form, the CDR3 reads TGTGCCTGGAGTCCGGGACAGGGCTACGAGCAGTACTTC. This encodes CAWSPGQGYEQYF.

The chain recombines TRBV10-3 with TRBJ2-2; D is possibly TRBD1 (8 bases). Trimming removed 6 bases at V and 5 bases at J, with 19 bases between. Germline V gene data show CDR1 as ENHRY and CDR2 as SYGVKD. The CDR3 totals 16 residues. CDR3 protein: CAISTGGGGGTGELFF. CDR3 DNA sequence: TGTGCCATCAGCACAGGGGGGGGAGGGGGAACCGGGGAGCTGTTTTTT.

CDR3: CASSRTLGQGHSPLHF. DNA for the CDR3: TGTGCCAGCAGCCGAACTCTGGGACAGGGCCATTCACCCCTCCACTTT. The genes are TRBV14 and TRBJ1-6; the match to TRBD1 covers 9 bases. Germline CDR1 is SGHDN and CDR2 is FVKESK. CDR3 length: 16 residues. V dropped 4 bases and J dropped 8; count of bases not matched to a gene: 9.

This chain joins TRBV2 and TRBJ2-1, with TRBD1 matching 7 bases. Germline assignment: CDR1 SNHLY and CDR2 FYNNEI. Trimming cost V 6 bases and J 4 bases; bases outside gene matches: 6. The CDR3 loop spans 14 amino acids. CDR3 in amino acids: CASRTGWEYNEQFF. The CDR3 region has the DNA TGTGCCAGCAGGACAGGGTGGGAGTACAATGAGCAGTTCTTC.

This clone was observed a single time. The CDR3 protein is CSVEHRDRNTGELFF. The CDR3 DNA is TGCAGCGTTGAGCACCGGGACAGGAACACCGGGGAGCTGTTTTTT. The chain uses TRBV29-1 and TRBJ2-2, with 7 bases lining up with TRBD1. CDR1 SQVTM and CDR2 ANQGSEA come from the germline V gene. This CDR3 contains 15 residues. V lost 3 bases to trimming and J lost 1 base; unmatched junction nucleotides: 5.

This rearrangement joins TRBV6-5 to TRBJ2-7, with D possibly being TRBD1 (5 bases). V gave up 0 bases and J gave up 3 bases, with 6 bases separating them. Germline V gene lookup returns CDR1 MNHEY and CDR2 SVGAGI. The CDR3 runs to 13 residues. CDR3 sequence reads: CASSYSQGYEQYF. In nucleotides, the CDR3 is TGTGCCAGCAGTTACTCTCAGGGCTACGAGCAGTACTTC.

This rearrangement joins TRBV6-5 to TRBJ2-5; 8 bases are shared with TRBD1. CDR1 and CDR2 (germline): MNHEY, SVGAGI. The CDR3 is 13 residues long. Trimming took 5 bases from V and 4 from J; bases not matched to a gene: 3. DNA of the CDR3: TGTGCCAGCAGTCGACAGGGGACAGAGACCCAGTACTTC. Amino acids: CASSRQGTETQYF.

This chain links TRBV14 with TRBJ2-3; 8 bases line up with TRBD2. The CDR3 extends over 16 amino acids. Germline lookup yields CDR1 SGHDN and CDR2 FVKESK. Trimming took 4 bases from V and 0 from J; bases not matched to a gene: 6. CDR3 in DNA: TGTGCCAGCAGCCCCGAACTAGCGGCTAGCACAGATACGCAGTATTTT. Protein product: CASSPELAASTDTQYF.

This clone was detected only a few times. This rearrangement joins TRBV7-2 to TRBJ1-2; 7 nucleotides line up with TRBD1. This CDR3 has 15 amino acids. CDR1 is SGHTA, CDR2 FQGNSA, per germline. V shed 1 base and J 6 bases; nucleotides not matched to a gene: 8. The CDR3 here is CASSLVWQGVDGYTF. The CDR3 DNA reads TGTGCCAGCAGCTTAGTGTGGCAGGGGGTGGATGGCTACACCTTC.

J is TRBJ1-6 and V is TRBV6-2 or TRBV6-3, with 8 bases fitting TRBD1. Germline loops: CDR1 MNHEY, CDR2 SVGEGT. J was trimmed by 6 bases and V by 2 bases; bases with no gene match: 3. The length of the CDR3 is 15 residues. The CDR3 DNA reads TGTGCCAGCAGTTACCGGACAGGGCTTAATTCACCCCTCCACTTT. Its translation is CASSYRTGLNSPLHF.

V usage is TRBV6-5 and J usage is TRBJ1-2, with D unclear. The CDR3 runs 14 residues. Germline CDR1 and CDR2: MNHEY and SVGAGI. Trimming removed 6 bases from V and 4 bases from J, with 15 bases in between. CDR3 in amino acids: CASSPAVGSYGYTF. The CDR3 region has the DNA TGTGCCAGCAGCCCGGCGGTCGGCAGCTATGGCTACACCTTC.

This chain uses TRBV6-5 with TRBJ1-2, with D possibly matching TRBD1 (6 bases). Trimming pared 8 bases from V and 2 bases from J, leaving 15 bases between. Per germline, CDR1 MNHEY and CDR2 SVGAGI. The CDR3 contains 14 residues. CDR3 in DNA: TGTGCCAGCGCTACAGGGAACCCCAACTATGGCTACACCTTC. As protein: CASATGNPNYGYTF.

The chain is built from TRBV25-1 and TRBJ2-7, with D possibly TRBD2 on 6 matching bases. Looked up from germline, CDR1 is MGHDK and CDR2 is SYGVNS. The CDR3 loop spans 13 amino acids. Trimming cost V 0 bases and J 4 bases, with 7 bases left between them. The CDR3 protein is CASSEYRGYEQYF. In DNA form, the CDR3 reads TGTGCCAGCAGTGAATATCGGGGGTACGAGCAGTACTTC.

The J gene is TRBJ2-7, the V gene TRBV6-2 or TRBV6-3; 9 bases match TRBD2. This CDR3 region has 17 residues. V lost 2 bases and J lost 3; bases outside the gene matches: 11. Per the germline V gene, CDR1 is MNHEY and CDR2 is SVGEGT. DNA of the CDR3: TGTGCCAGCAGTTACGGCGGGGGGGGGTTGCCGCGCTACGAGCAGTACTTC. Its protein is CASSYGGGGLPRYEQYF.

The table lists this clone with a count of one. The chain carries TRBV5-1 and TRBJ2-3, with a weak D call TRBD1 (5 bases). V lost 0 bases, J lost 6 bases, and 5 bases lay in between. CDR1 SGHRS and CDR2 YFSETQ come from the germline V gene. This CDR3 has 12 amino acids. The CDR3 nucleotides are TGCGCCAGCAGCTTGGACAGGGATACGCAGTATTTT. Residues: CASSLDRDTQYF. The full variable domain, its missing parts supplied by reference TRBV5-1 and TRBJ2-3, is KAGVTQTPRYLIKTRGQQVTLSCSPISGHRSVSWYQQTPGQGLQFLFEYFSETQRNKGNFPGRFSGRQFSNSRSEMNVSTLELGDSALYLCASSLDRDTQYFGPGTRLTVL.